This T cell receptor (beta chain) was found in a study of T cell responses to AZD1222 COVID-19 vaccine. Study-wide results and limits: Repertoire sampling happened only post peak T cell response. Donors in the cohort were predominantly white British and more often female, and clonal diversity was possibly underestimated. At study baseline, merely five or six AZD1222 recipients were seropositive.

The repertoire was sequenced with immunoSEQ multiplex PCR; TCRdb's copy has only in-frame clones and lacks some. The sample records some 140,000 clones, 80% to 95% being singletons. The CDR3 extends over 18 amino acids. The V segment lost 1 base and the J segment 3 bases; nucleotides outside the gene matches: 14. Germline loops: CDR1 SGHNT, CDR2 YENEEA. About this clone: Its target is not known.

The chain uses TRBV11-3 and TRBJ2-5; 7 bases line up with TRBD2. This TCR derives from an adult in good health. Source: peripheral blood, taken on day 0 of AZD1222 vaccination. CDR3 bases: TGTGCCAGCAGCTTAGTATCTGTCGGTCTAGCGGAGGAAGAGACCCAGTACTTC. It encodes CASSLVSVGLAEEETQYF.